These 26 T cell receptor beta chains were sequenced from one sample in a study of human T cells and chemical hapten exposure. TCRdb re-analysed the RACE reads in MiXCR, keeping a single row per CDR3 protein. The sample comprises around 99,000 distinct CDR3 sequences, approximately 8.8% of which are singletons, and approximately 2.8% rests with the top ten. Time point indicated: patch test 2, 6 weeks after DPC sensitization. Noted treatment: therapeutic diphenylcyclopropenone sensitization with weekly scalp DPC. The source was whole blood, collected in connection with sensitization to the hapten diphenylcyclopropenone (DPC). The receptors come from a woman aged 40 to 50 with alopecia areata. Some clones in this sample may be carry-over from other donors' samples.

This clonotype was seen ten or more times. The junction shows a germline mismatch at one end, possibly a read error. The rearrangement uses TRBV18 and TRBJ1-5; D is possibly TRBD1 (6 bases). The CDR3 has 15 residues. Per the germline V gene, CDR1 is KGHSH and CDR2 is LQKENI. Here the CDR3 reads CASSTPGTSNQPQHF. In nucleotides, the CDR3 is TGTGCCAGCTCAACACCGGGGACAAGCAATCAGCCCCAGCATTTT.

This clonotype appeared many times. The V and J genes are TRBV2 and TRBJ2-6; a weak D match, TRBD1 (5 bases). The CDR3 extends over 15 amino acids. Between the trimmed V and J ends, which lost 6 bases and 0 bases, there was a span of 9 bases. CDR1 SNHLY and CDR2 FYNNEI come from the germline V gene. The CDR3: CASSRALSGANVLTF. The DNA of the CDR3 is TGTGCCAGCAGCAGGGCCCTCTCTGGGGCCAACGTCCTGACTTTC.

The genes are TRBV5-6 and TRBJ1-2; D ambiguous. Germline V lookup: CDR1 SGHDT, CDR2 YYEEEE. Trimming cost V 4 bases and J 11 bases, with 18 bases left between them. The length of the CDR3 is 13 residues. CDR3 sequence reads: CASSLRVATPYTF. The CDR3, as DNA: TGTGCCAGCAGCCTCCGGGTCGCTACTCCGTACACCTTC.

This clonotype came up many times. The chain is built from TRBV3-1 and TRBJ1-5; tentative D call: TRBD1 (5 bases). V was clipped by 1 base and J by 5 bases, with 12 bases between them. CDR1 and CDR2 from the germline V gene are LGHDT and YNNKEL (reference sequence). CDR3 size: 15 residues. As DNA, the CDR3 is TGTGCCAGCAGCCAAGGGGACGGCGGGCATCAGCCCCAGCATTTT. The encoded protein is CASSQGDGGHQPQHF.

This clonotype has a handful of counts. The genes are TRBV6-2 or TRBV6-3 and TRBJ2-5; a possible D gene is TRBD2 (6 bases). Germline lookup yields CDR1 MNHEY and CDR2 SVGEGT. The CDR3 covers 17 residues. V lost 6 bases and J lost 4, with 24 bases in between. In DNA form, the CDR3 reads TGTGCCAGCAGACTGTTGGGCGCCGGAGGGGCAGGAGAGACCCAGTACTTC. Its protein is CASRLLGAGGAGETQYF.

Only a few counts were recorded for this clonotype. The rearrangement links TRBV3-1 to TRBJ2-1; 12 bases map to TRBD2. The germline gives CDR1 LGHDT, CDR2 YNNKEL (reference sequence). V gave up 6 bases and J gave up 5 bases; unmatched junction bases: 2. The CDR3 is 14 amino acids. The CDR3 spells CASRTSGGNNEQFF. The CDR3 bases are TGTGCCAGCAGGACTAGCGGGGGCAACAATGAGCAGTTCTTC.

This clonotype was seen only a few times. The chain couples TRBV29-1 to TRBJ2-5; 7 bases match TRBD1. Germline trimming cut 5 bases from V and 4 bases from J; bases unmatched to any gene: 7. CDR3 size: 13 residues. From germline, CDR1 is SQVTM and CDR2 ANQGSEA. CDR3 loop: CSVIQGRGETQYF. In DNA form, the CDR3 reads TGCAGCGTTATACAGGGGAGAGGAGAGACCCAGTACTTC.

The chain is built from TRBV20-1 and TRBJ1-1; tentatively, D is TRBD1 (5 bases). The ends were cut back, 5 bases at V and 4 bases at J, with 14 bases in the middle. There are 13 residues in the CDR3. CDR1 is DFQATT and CDR2 is SNEGSKA in the germline V gene (reference sequence). CDR3 bases: TGCAGTGCTGACCGGGCCGGGGGCACTGAAGCTTTCTTT. Translating it yields CSADRAGGTEAFF.

The genes are TRBV2 and TRBJ2-3; D call uncertain. Germline CDR1 is SNHLY and CDR2 is FYNNEI. CDR3 size: 12 residues. V was clipped by 7 bases and J by 3 bases, with 8 bases between them. The chain's CDR3 is CASTAVTDTQYF. DNA for the CDR3: TGTGCCAGCACCGCGGTGACAGATACGCAGTATTTT.

This clonotype was counted ten times or more. V and J are TRBV2 and TRBJ1-1, with D possibly TRBD1 on 5 matching bases. Trimming took 2 bases from V and 5 from J, leaving 21 bases between them. Germline V gene sequence: CDR1 SNHLY, CDR2 FYNNEI. The CDR3 runs 17 residues. CDR3 sequence reads: CASSEFGRGAGRTEAFF. In DNA form, the CDR3 reads TGTGCCAGCAGTGAATTCGGGAGGGGCGCCGGGAGGACTGAAGCTTTCTTT.

As regards this clonotype: The germline gene is not matched at one end of the junction; a read error may be the cause. The chain recombines TRBV12-3 or TRBV12-4 with TRBJ1-3, with D tentatively TRBD1 (6 bases). The CDR3 extends over 14 amino acids. CDR3: CPSSPQGPGNTIYF. The CDR3 coding sequence is TGTCCCAGCAGTCCACAGGGACCCGGAAACACCATATATTTT.

In this sample, this clonotype turned up a few times. The chain is built from TRBV2 and TRBJ2-7; D may match TRBD1 or TRBD2 (6 bases each). Germline V CDR1 and CDR2: SNHLY, FYNNEI. V dropped 4 bases and J dropped 7 bases, with 20 bases sitting between them. This CDR3 has 15 residues. The chain's CDR3 is CASSGWTAGTREQYF. For the CDR3, the DNA is TGTGCCAGCAGTGGGTGGACAGCCGGGACTCGAGAGCAGTACTTC.

This clonotype appeared a few times. The rearrangement joins TRBV4-2 to TRBJ1-1; the D gene is possibly TRBD1 (5 bases). The CDR3 contains 17 residues. Trimming removed 2 bases at V and 4 bases at J, with 20 bases between. The germline gives CDR1 LGHNA, CDR2 YNFKEQ. CDR3 DNA sequence: TGTGCCAGCAGCCAAACAAGCGGGGATGCCGGGGGCACTGAAGCTTTCTTT. Translation gives CASSQTSGDAGGTEAFF.

CDR3 amino acids: CASSPRLAGPYEQYF. The CDR3 nucleotides are TGTGCCAGCAGCCCCCGACTAGCGGGGCCCTACGAGCAGTACTTC. The chain is built from TRBV3-1 and TRBJ2-7; 11 nucleotides line up with TRBD2. The V segment lost 4 bases and the J segment 2 bases; nucleotides outside the gene matches: 4. This CDR3 is 15 amino acids long. Germline V gene lookup returns CDR1 LGHDT and CDR2 YNNKEL (reference sequence).

CDR3 bases: TGTGCCAGCGAGGGACAGGGGTCGAATGAGCAGTTCTTC. It codes for CASEGQGSNEQFF. V is TRBV2 and J is TRBJ2-1, with 10 bases identical to TRBD1. The CDR3 consists of 13 residues. The V gene end was trimmed by 8 bases and the J gene end by 7 bases; junction bases not matched to a gene: 5. The germline CDR1 and CDR2 sequences are SNHLY and FYNNEI.

This clonotype was observed at least ten times. The chain links TRBV13 to TRBJ2-7; D is perhaps TRBD2 (6 bases). V was clipped by 4 bases and J by 0 bases, with 19 bases between them. CDR1 PRHDT and CDR2 FYEKMQ come from the germline V gene (reference sequence). The CDR3 extends over 17 amino acids. The CDR3 is CASSSITGLHNSYEQYF. Written as DNA, the CDR3 is TGTGCCAGCAGCTCAATCACGGGACTCCACAACTCCTACGAGCAGTACTTC.

There are a few counts of this clonotype. This rearrangement joins TRBV19 to TRBJ1-5; D remains unclear. CDR3 length: 14 amino acids. The V end lost 1 base, the J end lost 7 bases, and 11 bases lay between the germline ends. From germline, CDR1 is LNHDA and CDR2 SQIVND (reference sequence). CDR3: CASSIANGGQPQHF. CDR3 DNA: TGTGCCAGTAGTATAGCCAATGGTGGGCAGCCCCAGCATTTT. Looking up the rest from reference TRBV19 and TRBJ1-5 gives the full variable domain: DGGITQSPKYLFRKEGQNVTLSCEQNLNHDAMYWYRQDPGQGLRLIYYSQIVNDFQKGDIAEGYSVSREKKESFPLTVTSAQKNPTAFYLCASSIANGGQPQHFGDGTRLSIL.

This clonotype was picked up a small number of times. The rearrangement links TRBV11-2 to TRBJ1-6; maybe TRBD1 (5 bases). The CDR3 totals 13 residues. The V gene lost 3 bases and the J gene lost 8 bases, with 8 bases spanning the gap. Germline CDR1 is SGHAT and CDR2 is FQNNGV. The CDR3 DNA sequence: TGTGCCAGCAGCTTGGGGACTTATTCACCCCTCCACTTT. It specifies CASSLGTYSPLHF.

V is TRBV28 and J is TRBJ2-4; D gene unclear. The CDR3 loop spans 14 amino acids. V lost 5 bases, J lost 6 bases, and 14 bases lay in between. The V gene's germline CDR1 is MDHEN and CDR2 SYDVKM. The CDR3 DNA follows: TGTGCCAGCAGTCAGGACCCCGCTTTAAACATTCAGTACTTC. Translating it yields CASSQDPALNIQYF.

The sample holds many counts of this clonotype. This chain uses TRBV12-3 or TRBV12-4 with TRBJ2-7; 14 bases align to TRBD2. The ends lost 5 bases at V and 1 base at J; junction bases unmatched: 19. The CDR3 runs to 21 residues. CDR3 sequence (DNA): TGTGCCAGCAGTCGATCACTCGGGACTAGCGGGGGACCCCCTATTTCCTACGAGCAGTACTTC. Protein sequence: CASSRSLGTSGGPPISYEQYF.

This clonotype was counted many times. The V call is TRBV29-1, the J call TRBJ2-2, with 7 positions matching TRBD1. The CDR3 loop spans 14 amino acids. V was clipped by 7 bases and J by 1 base; unmatched bases: 6. CDR1 SQVTM and CDR2 ANQGSEA come from the germline V gene. The CDR3 region is CSAMGQMNTGELFF. As DNA, the CDR3 is TGCAGCGCAATGGGACAGATGAACACCGGGGAGCTGTTTTTT.

The rearrangement joins TRBV2 to TRBJ2-4; D is possibly TRBD1 (5 bases). The CDR3 spans 16 residues. Germline CDR1 is SNHLY and CDR2 is FYNNEI. V gave up 3 bases and J gave up 0 bases, with 12 bases separating them. The CDR3 loop is CASSDYKGKAKNIQYF. The CDR3 DNA follows: TGTGCCAGCAGTGATTACAAGGGGAAAGCCAAAAACATTCAGTACTTC.

This clonotype appeared many times. The chain couples TRBV6-4 to TRBJ1-6; no clear D. CDR1 and CDR2 from the germline V gene are MRHNA and SNTAGT. The CDR3 spans 13 residues. V lost 0 bases and J 7 bases, leaving 4 bases between the germline ends. CDR3 protein: CASSDSGNSPLHF. For the CDR3, the DNA is TGTGCCAGCAGTGACTCGGGGAATTCACCCCTCCACTTT.

The chain is built from TRBV19 and TRBJ2-5; maybe TRBD1 (6 bases). There are 13 residues in the CDR3. V was cut by 5 bases and J by 4 bases, with 11 bases left in between. CDR1 and CDR2 from the germline V gene are LNHDA and SQIVND (reference sequence). CDR3 residues: CASSPTGAETQYF. The CDR3 DNA is TGTGCCAGTAGTCCGACAGGAGCAGAGACCCAGTACTTC.

This clonotype was picked up many times. The J gene is TRBJ1-1, the V gene TRBV12-3 or TRBV12-4, with D uncertain. The CDR3 is 16 residues long. Trimming pared 0 bases from V and 1 base from J, leaving 12 bases between. DNA of the CDR3: TGTGCCAGCAGTTTAGCGGGCGGACTGCCGAACACTGAAGCTTTCTTT. Its protein is CASSLAGGLPNTEAFF.

This clonotype showed up many times. The chain combines TRBV11-2 with TRBJ1-2; D might be TRBD1 (5 bases). V lost 5 bases and J 8 bases, leaving 12 bases between the germline ends. The germline CDR1 and CDR2 sequences are SGHAT and FQNNGV. This CDR3 comprises 12 residues. The chain's CDR3 is CASSPPGKGYTF. For the CDR3, the DNA is TGTGCCAGCAGCCCCCCAGGGAAGGGCTACACCTTC.